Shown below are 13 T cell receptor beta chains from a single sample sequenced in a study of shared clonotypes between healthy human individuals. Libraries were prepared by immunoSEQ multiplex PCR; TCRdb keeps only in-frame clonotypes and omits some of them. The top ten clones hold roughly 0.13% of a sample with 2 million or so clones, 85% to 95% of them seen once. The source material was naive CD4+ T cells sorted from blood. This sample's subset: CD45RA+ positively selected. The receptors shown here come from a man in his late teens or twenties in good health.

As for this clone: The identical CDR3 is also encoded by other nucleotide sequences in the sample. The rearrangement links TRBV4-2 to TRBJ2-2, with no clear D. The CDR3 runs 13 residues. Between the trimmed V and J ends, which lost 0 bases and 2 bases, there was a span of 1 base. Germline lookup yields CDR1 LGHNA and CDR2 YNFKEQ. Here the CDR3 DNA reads TGTGCCAGCAGCCAAGACAACACCGGGGAGCTGTTTTTT. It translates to CASSQDNTGELFF.

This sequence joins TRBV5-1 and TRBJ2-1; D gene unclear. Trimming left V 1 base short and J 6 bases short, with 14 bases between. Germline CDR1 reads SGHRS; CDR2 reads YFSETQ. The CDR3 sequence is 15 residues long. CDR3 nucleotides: TGCGCCAGCAGCTTGAGAGCCGCCCCCCCCAATGAGCAGTTCTTC. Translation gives CASSLRAAPPNEQFF.

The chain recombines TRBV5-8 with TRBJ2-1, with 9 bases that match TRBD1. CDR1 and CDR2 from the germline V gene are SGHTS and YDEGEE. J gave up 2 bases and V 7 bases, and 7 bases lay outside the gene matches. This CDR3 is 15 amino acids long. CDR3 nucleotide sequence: TGTGCCAGCGACAGGGGGGTAAAAGCCTACAATGAGCAGTTCTTC. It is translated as CASDRGVKAYNEQFF.

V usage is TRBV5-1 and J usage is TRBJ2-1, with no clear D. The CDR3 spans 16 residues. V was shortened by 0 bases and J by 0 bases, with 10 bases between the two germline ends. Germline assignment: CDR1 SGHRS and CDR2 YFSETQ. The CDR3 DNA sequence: TGCGCCAGCAGCTTGGAACCATTCAGCTCCTACAATGAGCAGTTCTTC. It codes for CASSLEPFSSYNEQFF.

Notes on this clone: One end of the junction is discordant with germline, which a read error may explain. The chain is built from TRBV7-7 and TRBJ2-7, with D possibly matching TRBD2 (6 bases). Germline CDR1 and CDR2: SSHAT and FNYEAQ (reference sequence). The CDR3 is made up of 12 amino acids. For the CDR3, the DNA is TGTGCTAGCAGCCACCCCGGGAGTGAGCAGTACTTC. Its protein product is CASSHPGSEQYF.

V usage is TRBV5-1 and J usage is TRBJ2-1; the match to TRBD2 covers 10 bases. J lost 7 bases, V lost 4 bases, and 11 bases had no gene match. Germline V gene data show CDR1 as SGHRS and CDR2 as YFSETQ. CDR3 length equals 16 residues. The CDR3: CASSQTPGLATNEQFF. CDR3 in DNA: TGCGCCAGCAGCCAGACCCCGGGACTAGCGACTAATGAGCAGTTCTTC.

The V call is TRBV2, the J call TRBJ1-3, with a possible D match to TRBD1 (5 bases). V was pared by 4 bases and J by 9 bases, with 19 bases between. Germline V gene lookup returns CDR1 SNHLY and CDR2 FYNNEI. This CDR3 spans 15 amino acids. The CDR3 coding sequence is TGTGCCAGCAGTGCCAGCTGGGAGGGAAGGGGCACCATATATTTT. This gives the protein CASSASWEGRGTIYF.

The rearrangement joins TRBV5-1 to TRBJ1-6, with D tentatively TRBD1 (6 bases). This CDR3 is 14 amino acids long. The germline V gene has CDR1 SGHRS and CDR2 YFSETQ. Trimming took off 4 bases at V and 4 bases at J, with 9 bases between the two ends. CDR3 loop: CASSRDIYNSPLHF. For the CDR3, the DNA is TGCGCCAGCAGCAGGGACATATATAATTCACCCCTCCACTTT.

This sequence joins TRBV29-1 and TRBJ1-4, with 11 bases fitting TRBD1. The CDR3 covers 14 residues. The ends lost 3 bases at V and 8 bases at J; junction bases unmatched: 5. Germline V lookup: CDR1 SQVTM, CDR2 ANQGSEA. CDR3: CSVDSGTGGEKLFF. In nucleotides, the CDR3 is TGCAGCGTTGATTCCGGGACAGGGGGAGAAAAACTGTTTTTT. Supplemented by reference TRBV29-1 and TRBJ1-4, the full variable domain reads SAVISQKPSRDICQRGTSLTIQCQVDSQVTMMFWYRQQPGQSLTLIATANQGSEATYESGFVIDKFPISRPNLTFSTLTVSNMSPEDSSIYLCSVDSGTGGEKLFFGSGTQLSVL.

The CDR3 region is CASSLGAGTPDSYEQYF. In nucleotides, the CDR3 is TGCGCCAGCAGCTTGGGAGCAGGGACCCCGGATTCCTACGAGCAGTACTTC. The V and J genes are TRBV5-1 and TRBJ2-7; possibly TRBD1 or TRBD2 for D (5 bases each). Trimming cost V 0 bases and J 1 base, with 17 bases left between them. Per germline, CDR1 SGHRS and CDR2 YFSETQ. This CDR3 contains 17 residues.

This CDR3 reads CASSYSKGRLTYEQYF. Written as DNA, the CDR3 is TGTGCCAGCAGTTACTCGAAGGGACGGTTGACCTACGAGCAGTACTTC. V is TRBV6-5 and J is TRBJ2-7, with D tentatively TRBD1 or TRBD2 (5 bases each). Germline loops: CDR1 MNHEY, CDR2 SVGAGI. Between the trimmed V and J ends, which lost 0 bases and 2 bases, there was a span of 14 bases. CDR3 length: 16 residues.

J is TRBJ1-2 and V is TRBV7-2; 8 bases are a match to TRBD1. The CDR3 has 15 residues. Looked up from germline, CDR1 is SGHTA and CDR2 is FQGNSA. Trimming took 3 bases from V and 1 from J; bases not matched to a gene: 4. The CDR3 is CASSFLGQGNYGYTF. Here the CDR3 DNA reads TGTGCCAGCAGCTTCCTTGGACAGGGTAACTATGGCTACACCTTC.

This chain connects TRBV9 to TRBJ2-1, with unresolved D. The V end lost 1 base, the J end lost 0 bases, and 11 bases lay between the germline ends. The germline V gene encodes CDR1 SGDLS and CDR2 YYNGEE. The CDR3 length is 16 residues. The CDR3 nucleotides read TGTGCCAGCAGCGTATGGGGTGGTAGCTCCTACAATGAGCAGTTCTTC. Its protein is CASSVWGGSSYNEQFF.